This paragraph reports one T cell receptor (beta chain). CDR3 length: 15 amino acids. The V gene's germline CDR1 is SEHNR and CDR2 FQNEAQ (reference sequence). V gave up 3 bases and J gave up 4 bases; unmatched junction bases: 4. This entry belongs to a study of blood T cell repertoires in COVID-19. Per the original methods: Scientists estimated how many nucleated cells there were by amplifying reference gene primers. Libraries were prepared by immunoSEQ multiplex PCR; TCRdb keeps only in-frame clonotypes and omits some of them. V and J calls and clone size follow that table, whereas D and trimming were derived from the DNA. The sample lists roughly 310,000 clones, more than 75% occurring once.

Sample: peripheral blood. The chain uses TRBV7-9 and TRBJ2-1, with 9 bases identical to TRBD1. This sequence was found in a woman aged 45-65 years with active or convalescent COVID-19. The CDR3 coding sequence is TGTGCCAGCAGCTTCGGACAGGGGTTATACAATGAGCAGTTCTTC. Amino acids: CASSFGQGLYNEQFF. The entire variable domain, with the rest obtained from reference TRBV7-9 and TRBJ2-1, is as follows: DTGVSQNPRHKITKRGQNVTFRCDPISEHNRLYWYRQTLGQGPEFLTYFQNEAQLEKSRLLSDRFSAERPKGSFSTLEIQRTEQGDSAMYLCASSFGQGLYNEQFFGPGTRLTVL.